This T cell receptor (beta chain) was retrieved from a study of Graves' ophthalmopathy and Graves' hyperthyroidism. The CDR3 spans 16 residues. Germline lookup yields CDR1 SGHTA and CDR2 FQGNSA. Trimming removed 3 bases at V and 0 bases at J, with 12 bases between. This clonotype has a count of ten or more. RNA transcripts provided the template for amplifying TCR beta CDR3 regions. The first-round RT-PCR employed HTBI primers together with the Qiagen OneStep RT-PCR kit. A multiplex PCR was then performed as the second round. TCRdb used MiXCR to reprocess the multiplex PCR reads, holding one entry per CDR3 protein. Among more than 1,000,000 distinct CDR3 sequences listed, roughly two fifths were seen once.

The sequenced sample was peripheral blood or thyroid tissue (not recorded which). The TCR comes from an adult man with Graves' hyperthyroidism. The chain employs TRBV7-2 and TRBJ1-3; D is ambiguous. The CDR3 loop is CASSFQPPSSGNTIYF. CDR3 coding DNA: TGTGCCAGCAGCTTCCAACCCCCTAGCTCTGGAAACACCATATATTTT.